Below, 18 T cell receptor beta chains from the same sample are listed, as sequenced in a study of shared clonotypes between healthy human individuals. The assay was immunoSEQ multiplex PCR, and TCRdb's table has in-frame clones only and misses some. The repertoire consists of 2 million to 2.5 million clones, with roughly 92% occurring once and the leading ten covering about 0.41%. Sequenced material: naive CD4+ T cells from PBMCs. Subset: CD45RA+ positively selected. The receptors come from a young man in good health. Some clones in this sample may be carry-over from other donors' samples.

The V call is TRBV6-1, the J call TRBJ2-1, with D possibly being TRBD2 (5 bases). Trimming pared 5 bases from V and 8 bases from J, leaving 13 bases between. This CDR3 region has 13 residues. Germline assignment: CDR1 MNHNS and CDR2 SASEGT. This CDR3 reads CASSTSWGDEQFF. The CDR3 DNA sequence: TGTGCCAGCAGTACGAGTTGGGGAGATGAGCAGTTCTTC.

The chain links TRBV5-1 to TRBJ2-1; a weak D match, TRBD2 (6 bases). CDR1 is SGHRS, CDR2 YFSETQ, per germline. Between the trimmed V and J ends, which lost 0 bases and 4 bases, there was a span of 11 bases. This CDR3 is 15 amino acids long. In DNA form, the CDR3 reads TGCGCCAGCAGCTTGGACGCGGGGCAGTACAATGAGCAGTTCTTC. Encoded protein: CASSLDAGQYNEQFF.

J is TRBJ2-3 and V is TRBV5-4; 14 bases match TRBD2. There are 16 residues in the CDR3. The V gene's germline CDR1 is SGHNT and CDR2 YYREEE (reference sequence). V was pared by 1 base and J by 4 bases, with 2 bases of the junction left unmatched. The CDR3 DNA reads as TGTGCCAGCAGCTTGCGGGGACTAGCGGGAGCAGATACGCAGTATTTT. Translating gives CASSLRGLAGADTQYF.

Points on this clone: The same CDR3 also results from other DNA sequences found in this sample. This chain connects TRBV9 to TRBJ1-5, with D unresolved. CDR3 length: 14 amino acids. Germline assignment: CDR1 SGDLS and CDR2 YYNGEE. Deletions cut 0 bases from V and 3 bases from J, with 7 bases between. The CDR3 DNA reads as TGTGCCAGCAGCGTAGAAGGTACCAATCAGCCCCAGCATTTT. Its protein is CASSVEGTNQPQHF. The entire variable domain, with the rest obtained from reference TRBV9 and TRBJ1-5, is as follows: DSGVTQTPKHLITATGQRVTLRCSPRSGDLSVYWYQQSLDQGLQFLIQYYNGEERAKGNILERFSAQQFPDLHSELNLSSLELGDSALYFCASSVEGTNQPQHFGDGTRLSIL.

This clone appeared once. This chain uses TRBV28 with TRBJ1-2; D might be TRBD1 (6 bases). The CDR3 is 13 amino acids. Germline V gives CDR1 MDHEN, CDR2 SYDVKM. V lost 7 bases to trimming and J lost 7 bases, with 16 bases between them. CDR3 protein: CASIHSGAGGYTF. The CDR3 coding sequence is TGTGCCAGCATCCACTCGGGGGCGGGTGGCTACACCTTC.

This sequence joins TRBV4-3 and TRBJ1-2; 8 bases are a match to TRBD1. The CDR3 has 13 amino acids. The V segment lost 1 base and the J segment 8 bases; nucleotides outside the gene matches: 3. Germline values: CDR1 LGHNA, CDR2 YSLEER. CDR3 sequence (DNA): TGCGCCAGCAGCCAAGGAGACAGGGGCGGCTACACCTTC. Its translation is CASSQGDRGGYTF.

This clone has only one observation. Additional DNA sequences in this sample encode the identical CDR3. The chain combines TRBV9 with TRBJ2-1; D unclear. Trimming left V 0 bases short and J 5 bases short, with 6 bases between. Germline assignment: CDR1 SGDLS and CDR2 YYNGEE. This CDR3 is 13 amino acids long. CDR3 nucleotides: TGTGCCAGCAGCGTAGCGGTTAACAATGAGCAGTTCTTC. Amino acid sequence: CASSVAVNNEQFF.

The genes are TRBV10-3 and TRBJ2-3; unclear D gene. Looked up from germline, CDR1 is ENHRY and CDR2 is SYGVKD. The CDR3 is 13 residues long. The V end was cut by 6 bases, the J end by 0 bases, with 7 bases between. Written as DNA, the CDR3 is TGTGCCATCAGAGAGAGCAGCACAGATACGCAGTATTTT. The encoded protein is CAIRESSTDTQYF.

V is TRBV5-1 and J is TRBJ2-5; D gene unclear. The V gene's germline CDR1 is SGHRS and CDR2 YFSETQ. V was shortened by 0 bases and J by 2 bases, with 11 bases between the two germline ends. The CDR3 runs 15 residues. Written as DNA, the CDR3 is TGCGCCAGCAGCTTGGCCGGAGTCTGGCAAGAGACCCAGTACTTC. Translation gives CASSLAGVWQETQYF. The complete variable domain, with remaining parts taken from reference TRBV5-1 and TRBJ2-5, reads KAGVTQTPRYLIKTRGQQVTLSCSPISGHRSVSWYQQTPGQGLQFLFEYFSETQRNKGNFPGRFSGRQFSNSRSEMNVSTLELGDSALYLCASSLAGVWQETQYFGPGTRLLVL.

This clone was found a few times. This rearrangement joins TRBV15 to TRBJ2-2; tentative D call: TRBD2 (7 bases). CDR1 and CDR2 (germline): LNHNV, YYDKDF (reference sequence). CDR3 size: 18 residues. V dropped 3 bases and J dropped 1 base, with 18 bases sitting between them. In DNA, the CDR3 is TGTGCCACCAGCAGGTCCTGGGGGGGCGGGAGGAACACCGGGGAGCTGTTTTTT. Protein product: CATSRSWGGGRNTGELFF.

This chain joins TRBV10-2 and TRBJ1-4; perhaps TRBD1 as D (5 bases). The V end lost 6 bases, the J end lost 6 bases, and 14 bases lay between the germline ends. Germline values: CDR1 WSHSY, CDR2 SAAADI. This CDR3 is built from 14 residues. CDR3 sequence: CASSPKGMDEKLFF. The CDR3 DNA sequence: TGCGCCAGCAGCCCTAAGGGGATGGATGAAAAACTGTTTTTT.

The gene calls are TRBV7-2 and TRBJ1-5, with D uncertain. The CDR3 totals 16 residues. Germline values: CDR1 SGHTA, CDR2 FQGNSA. Deletions cut 2 bases from V and 1 base from J, with 12 bases between. The CDR3: CASSLSTGLSNQPQHF. Here the CDR3 DNA reads TGTGCCAGCAGCTTATCGACGGGGTTGAGCAATCAGCCCCAGCATTTT.

The chain uses TRBV9 and TRBJ1-2; D might be TRBD1 (6 bases). Trimming took 4 bases from V and 2 from J, leaving 15 bases between them. CDR1 is SGDLS and CDR2 is YYNGEE in the germline V gene. CDR3 length equals 15 residues. The CDR3 sequence is CASSPRTVLNYGYTF. The CDR3 nucleotides are TGTGCCAGCAGCCCCCGGACAGTTCTGAACTATGGCTACACCTTC.

The gene calls are TRBV28 and TRBJ1-2; D is unclear. V gave up 6 bases and J gave up 0 bases, with 14 bases separating them. This CDR3 region has 15 residues. Germline V gene lookup returns CDR1 MDHEN and CDR2 SYDVKM. Here the CDR3 DNA reads TGTGCCAGCAGCCTAGAAGGGCGGACTAACTATGGCTACACCTTC. Translating gives CASSLEGRTNYGYTF.

The chain carries TRBV18 and TRBJ1-5, with 9 bases fitting TRBD1. J was trimmed by 1 base and V by 4 bases; bases with no gene match: 5. Germline V gene data show CDR1 as KGHSH and CDR2 as LQKENI. The CDR3 is made up of 16 amino acids. CDR3 residues: CASSQQGTGSNQPQHF. CDR3 bases: TGTGCCAGCTCACAACAGGGGACAGGGAGCAATCAGCCCCAGCATTTT. The whole variable domain, filled in from reference TRBV18 and TRBJ1-5, reads NAGVMQNPRHLVRRRGQEARLRCSPMKGHSHVYWYRQLPEEGLKFMVYLQKENIIDESGMPKERFSAEFPKEGPSILRIQQVVRGDSAAYFCASSQQGTGSNQPQHFGDGTRLSIL.

This clone showed up just a few times. The chain combines TRBV28 with TRBJ1-4, with unresolved D. V dropped 5 bases and J dropped 4 bases, with 17 bases sitting between them. Germline CDR1 reads MDHEN; CDR2 reads SYDVKM. This CDR3 comprises 16 residues. The DNA for the CDR3 is TGTGCCAGCAGTCCCCCTCCGAGGGCGGGTAATGAAAAACTGTTTTTT. Amino acid sequence: CASSPPPRAGNEKLFF.

The chain recombines TRBV7-9 with TRBJ2-4, with TRBD2 as a possible D gene (5 bases). The germline gives CDR1 SEHNR, CDR2 FQNEAQ (reference sequence). This CDR3 is 17 amino acids long. V was pared by 0 bases and J by 0 bases, with 12 bases between. CDR3 loop: CASSLADYALAKNIQYF. DNA for the CDR3: TGTGCCAGCAGCTTAGCAGACTACGCTCTAGCCAAAAACATTCAGTACTTC.

This clone was observed a single time. The rearrangement links TRBV18 to TRBJ2-7; TRBD1 matches 9 bases. Per the germline V gene, CDR1 is KGHSH and CDR2 is LQKENI. With V trimmed by 4 bases and J by 6 bases, 1 base remained unmatched. This CDR3 contains 12 residues. The DNA of the CDR3 is TGTGCCAGCTCACTGGACAGGGGCGAGCAGTACTTC. Translated: CASSLDRGEQYF.